The entry below describes one T cell receptor (beta chain). This clone's antigen is unknown. No quality values exist for individual bases; no much larger clone is one base distant. The data derive from a study of blood T cell repertoires in COVID-19 (TCRdb year 2020). Context from the whole study: The collaborator samples originated in the United States, Italy and Spain and spanned the acute and convalescent phases of COVID-19. The material from the prospective study consisted of cDNA or gDNA derived from T cells, B-cell-depleted T cells, or PBMCs. Subjects who had been exposed to COVID-19, were actively infected with it, or had recovered from it provided the deeply sampled blood TCRbeta repertoires that made up the dataset. The repertoires were released in a freely available public database intended as a resource for research on the immune response to SARS-CoV-2. Samples were obtained from the ongoing ImmuneRACE study (first 160 participants) and from about 1,300 subjects provided by 6 global collaborators. A de-identified subject ID, COVID-19 status, age in years and sex were almost always included in the sample metadata. Where available, HLA class I and class II types were obtained from metadata supplied by the sample provider rather than from assay-based typing. Paper-wide results and their limitations: The quantity of clinical and demographic metadata differed by source and by participant and was supplied without curation.

The immunoSEQ Assay, a bias-controlled multiplex PCR, was used to amplify TCRbeta CDR3 regions from genomic DNA. Per the source publication's procedure: The number of nucleated cells in each sample was estimated from the amplification of reference gene primers within the assay. To quantify the absolute abundance of each unique TCRbeta CDR3 rearrangement, sequence reads were collapsed and filtered. For each sample, productive Simpson clonality was calculated as the square root of Simpson's diversity index across productive rearrangements. Here the immuneACCESS table is served through TCRdb, limited to in-frame sequences with V and J called. Missing clones are a known gap in these copies; in checked studies unresolved V genes cover under half, and the rest lacks a known reason. V and J calls and clone size are as listed in that table; D and trimming were resolved from the DNA. In this sample the table shows 130,000 or so clones, approximately 83% of which occur a single time. The ten largest clones capture 1.6% of the sample.

Collaborating institutions collected whole blood in K2EDTA tubes following their own protocols. For TCRbeta analysis, collaborators shipped samples in one of three forms: frozen whole blood, isolated PBMCs, or DNA extracted from either of those sample types. The junction shows trimming of 3 bases on V and 5 bases on J, plus 22 bases between the germline ends. The germline V gene encodes CDR1 KGHSH and CDR2 LQKENI. From cysteine to phenylalanine, the CDR3 is 18 amino acids long. Only the CDR3 DNA stays, 54 bases, in frame from base 1. The sequenced material came from peripheral blood. The rearranged chain carries TRBV18 and TRBJ1-4; TRBD1 might be the D gene, on 5 matching bases. This clonotype originated in a human donor in a cohort sampled during active COVID-19. The CDR3 region reads CASSPREIGGRVNEKLFF. The DNA is as follows: TGTGCCAGCTCACCGCGTGAAATTGGTGGCAGGGTGAATGAAAAACTGTTTTTT.